The entry below describes one T cell receptor (beta chain). This record belongs to a study of blood T cell repertoires in COVID-19. V lost 0 bases to trimming and J lost 4 bases; unmatched junction nucleotides: 5. The CDR3 spans 16 residues. CDR1 is LNHNV, CDR2 YYDKDF, per germline (reference sequence). Cohort allocation depended upon clinical history that participants reported. Some clones are missing from TCRdb's copy, which holds only in-frame ones; the method was immunoSEQ multiplex PCR. Here the sample spans a few hundred thousand clones, roughly 87% being singletons. Sequenced input: PBMCs or T cells enriched from blood (not recorded which). The V call is TRBV15, the J call TRBJ1-4; 7 bases are a match to TRBD1. This clonotype originated in a woman under 30 who had recovered from COVID-19. CDR3 DNA sequence: TGTGCCACCAGCAGAGATCCAGGGGGTAATAATGAAAAACTGTTTTTT. Its translation: CATSRDPGGNNEKLFF.